This T cell receptor (beta chain) stems from a study of T-cell memory formation after mild COVID-19. This clonotype was seen a few times. Its antigen is not identified. Study results and limitations: Still unconfirmed is whether the second-wave clones peaking on day 37 recognized SARS-CoV-2. Whereas later expanders leaned CD4+, clones contracting day 15 to 85 showed a balanced CD4/CD8 makeup.

The germline V gene has CDR1 MNHNY and CDR2 SVGAGI (reference sequence). This CDR3 comprises 14 residues. Between the trimmed V and J ends, which lost 2 bases and 4 bases, there was a span of 11 bases. Amplification by 5'RACE using constant-segment primers produced TCR alpha and TCR beta cDNA libraries that carried sample barcodes and UMIs. A single record per CDR3 protein comes from TCRdb applying MiXCR to the 5' RACE reads. Of about 88,000 distinct CDR3 sequences in the sample, approximately 25% were seen once. The sequenced sample was PBMCs or a T cell subset sorted from them (not recorded which). The clonotype originates from a young man who had mild COVID-19 (a few samples of this study predate the infection). Cell type and time point are not known. The chain recombines TRBV6-6 with TRBJ2-5; D is unresolved. Written as DNA, the CDR3 is TGTGCCAGCAGTTACGGCTCCTCGGGAGAGACCCAGTACTTC. Protein: CASSYGSSGETQYF.